Below, one T cell receptor beta chain is given with its context. The source of the sample is a study of blood T cell repertoires in COVID-19. Turning to the study itself: Both acute and convalescent COVID-19 samples were obtained from the United States, Italy and Spain.

There are 15 residues in the CDR3. Trimming pared 0 bases from V and 5 bases from J, leaving 11 bases between. Germline loops: CDR1 MGHRA, CDR2 YSYEKL. Original data processing: Reference gene primers were amplified, and this amplification served to estimate nucleated cell counts. Profiling relied on immunoSEQ multiplex PCR, and the TCRdb table lists in-frame clones only, not all of them. V and J calls and clone size are copied from that table; D and trimming were computed from the DNA. The sample lists more than 250,000 clones; about 89% were seen once. The cohort comprised adults aged about 18 to 100 years residing in about two dozen US areas.

This rearrangement joins TRBV4-1 to TRBJ1-5; a possible D gene is TRBD1 (6 bases). This sequence originates from a woman younger than 35 who had recovered from COVID-19. Sequenced input: PBMCs or T cells enriched from blood (not recorded which). The CDR3 DNA sequence: TGCGCCAGCAGCCAAGATCGCGGGGGCCATCAGCCCCAGCATTTT. The encoded protein is CASSQDRGGHQPQHF.